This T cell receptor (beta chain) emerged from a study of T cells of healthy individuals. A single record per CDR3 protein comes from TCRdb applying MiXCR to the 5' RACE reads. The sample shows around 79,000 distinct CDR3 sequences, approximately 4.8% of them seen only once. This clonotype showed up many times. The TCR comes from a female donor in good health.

The CDR3 DNA follows: TGTGCCAGCAGTTTAGGCGGGAGGCAGTACGAGCAGTACTTC. Residues: CASSLGGRQYEQYF. The V and J genes are TRBV27 and TRBJ2-7; 8 bases are a match to TRBD2. V was pared by 2 bases and J by 4 bases, with 4 bases of the junction left unmatched. Germline V gene sequence: CDR1 MNHEY, CDR2 SMNVEV (reference sequence). The length of the CDR3 is 14 residues.